In its sample, the clone carrying this TCR delta chain was seen a few times. This may come from a read error, since a much larger clone is one base off. This entry comes from a study of gamma-delta chains in newborns, infants, children. At the level of the study: Microbial exposure reportedly drives polyclonal innate γδ T cell expansion after birth.

The CDR3 runs 18 residues. J lost 0 bases, V lost 5 bases, and 7 bases had no gene match. Germline V gives CDR1 GEAIGNYY, CDR2 EKD. TCRdb fed the reads to CATT. The table has approximately 1,100 delta-chain clones, roughly 6.6% seen once. V is TRDV2 and J is TRDJ3; TRDD3 matches at 9 bases. The source of this sequence is a child who was a newborn, infant or young child, either healthy, febrile or measles-vaccinated (not recorded which). The sequenced sample consisted of blood. The CDR3 coding sequence is TGTGCCTGTGGCACTGGGGGACCCTTCTCCTGGGACACCCGACAGATGTTTTTC. This sequence encodes CACGTGGPFSWDTRQMFF.